The 7 T cell receptor delta chains given below trace back to one sample, sequenced in a study of gamma-delta T cells after stem cell transplantation. TCRdb reanalyzed the RT-PCR reads using CATT. The table lists around 10,000 delta-chain clones, 1% to 1.5% of them singletons. Sequences were obtained from gamma-delta T cells. The receptors stem from a human donor. It is not recorded whose cells these are; they may come from a transplant donor.

In this sample, this clone turned up a few times. A far larger clone is one base from this, pointing to a likely read error. Different DNA sequences within this sample yield the same CDR3. This chain links TRDV2 with TRDJ3; 8 bases line up with TRDD3. CDR1 is GEAIGNYY, CDR2 EKD, per germline. V dropped 4 bases and J dropped 0; count of bases not matched to a gene: 13. The CDR3 is made up of 20 amino acids. CDR3 sequence: CACDDMLGYEGSWDTRQMFF. Written as DNA, the CDR3 is TGTGCCTGTGATGATATGTTGGGATACGAAGGCTCCTGGGACACCCGACAGATGTTTTTC.

This clone came up a few times. This sequence is one base from a far larger clone and is likely a read error. The same CDR3 can be traced to other DNA sequences in this sample. The chain employs TRDV2 and TRDJ3; the D gene is possibly TRDD3 (5 bases). The germline CDR1 and CDR2 sequences are GEAIGNYY and EKD. CDR3 length equals 19 residues. This CDR3 reads CACDTIQSASSWDTRQMFF. CDR3 in DNA: TGTGCCTGCGACACGATACAGTCCGCCTCCTCCTGGGACACCCGACAGATGTTTTTC.

Notes on this clone: The TCRdb protein comes from a much larger clone and disagrees with this DNA's translation at residue 3, likely due to a read error; the protein given here is derived from the DNA. The rearrangement uses TRDV2 and TRDJ1; D not resolved. Trimming pared 9 bases from V and 2 bases from J, leaving 24 bases between. The CDR3 contains 16 residues. The germline V gene encodes CDR1 GEAIGNYY and CDR2 EKD. The CDR3 DNA reads TGTGCCGGTGTCCCACTAAATCGTCTAGAGACCGATAAACTCATCTTT. Encoded protein: CAGVPLNRLETDKLIF.

In regard to this clone: The protein TCRdb lists belongs to a much larger clone and differs from this DNA's translation at residue 12, which points to a read error; the protein shown is made from the DNA. This chain connects TRDV2 to TRDJ1, with 9 nucleotides matching TRDD3. This CDR3 comprises 18 residues. Germline V CDR1 and CDR2: GEAIGNYY, EKD. The ends lost 1 base at V and 0 bases at J; junction bases unmatched: 11. The CDR3 DNA reads TGTGCCTGTGACACTATAAGTACTGGGGGACCGAACACCGATAAACTCATCTTT. Translating it yields CACDTISTGGPNTDKLIF.

In the case of this clone: This DNA translates differently at residue 18 from the TCRdb protein, which is that of a much larger clone; a read error is likely, and the protein shown is the DNA's own translation. The rearrangement joins TRDV2 to TRDJ1; 13 nucleotides line up with TRDD3. This CDR3 has 19 amino acids. Germline V lookup: CDR1 GEAIGNYY, CDR2 EKD. The CDR3 DNA reads TGTGCCTGTGACACCGTGACTGGGGGATACGCGACTGGTACCGATAAACTCACCTTT. It translates to CACDTVTGGYATGTDKLTF.

This clone was observed a few times. TCRdb lists the protein of a much larger clone for this DNA, which differs at residue 5, so this is likely a read error; the protein given here is translated from the DNA itself. The V and J genes are TRDV2 and TRDJ1; D is ambiguous. V lost 3 bases, J lost 2 bases, and 18 bases lay in between. The CDR3 runs to 16 residues. CDR1 and CDR2 (germline): GEAIGNYY, EKD. CDR3 sequence (DNA): TGTGCCTGTGACGCCGTAAGCAGGGTACCGACCGATAAACTCATCTTT. Protein: CACDAVSRVPTDKLIF.

About this clone: This is likely an artifact of a read error, given a far larger clone one base away. This chain joins TRDV2 and TRDJ3, with TRDD3 identical over 10 bases. Germline CDR1 GEAIGNYY, CDR2 EKD. The CDR3 spans 23 residues. The CDR3 is CACDTVRPGDTNGPSWDTRQIFF. The CDR3 nucleotides read TGTGCCTGTGACACCGTTCGTCCGGGGGATACGAACGGTCCCTCCTGGGACACCCGACAGATATTTTTC.